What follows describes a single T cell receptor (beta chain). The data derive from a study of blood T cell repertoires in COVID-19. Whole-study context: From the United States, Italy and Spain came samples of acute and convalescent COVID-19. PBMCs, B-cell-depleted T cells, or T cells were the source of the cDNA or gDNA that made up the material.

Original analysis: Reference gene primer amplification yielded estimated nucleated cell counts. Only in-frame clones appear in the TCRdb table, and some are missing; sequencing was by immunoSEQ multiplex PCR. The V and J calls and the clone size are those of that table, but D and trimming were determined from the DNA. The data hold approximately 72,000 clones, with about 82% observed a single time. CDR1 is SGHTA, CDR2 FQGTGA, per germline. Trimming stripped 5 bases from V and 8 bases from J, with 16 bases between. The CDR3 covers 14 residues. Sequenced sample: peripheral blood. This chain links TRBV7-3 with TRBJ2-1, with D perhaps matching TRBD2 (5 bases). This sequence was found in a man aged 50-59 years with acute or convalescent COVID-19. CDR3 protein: CASSPTAHGDEQFF. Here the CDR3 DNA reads TGTGCCAGCAGCCCCACGGCCCACGGGGATGAGCAGTTCTTC.